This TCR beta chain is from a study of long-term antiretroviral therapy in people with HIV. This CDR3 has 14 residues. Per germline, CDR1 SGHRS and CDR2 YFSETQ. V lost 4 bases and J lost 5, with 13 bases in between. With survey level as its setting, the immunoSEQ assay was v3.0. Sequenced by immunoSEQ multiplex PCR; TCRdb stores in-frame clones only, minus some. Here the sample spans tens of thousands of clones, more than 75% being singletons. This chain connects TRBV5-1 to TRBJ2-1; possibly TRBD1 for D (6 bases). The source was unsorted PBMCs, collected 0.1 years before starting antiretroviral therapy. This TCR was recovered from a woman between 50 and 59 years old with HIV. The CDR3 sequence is CASSRSGANNEQFF. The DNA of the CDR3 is TGCGCCAGCAGCCGATCAGGGGCCAACAATGAGCAGTTCTTC.